This entry describes one TCR beta chain. The data were taken from a study of shared clonotypes between healthy human individuals. This CDR3 is built from 16 residues. CDR1 and CDR2 (germline): SNHLY, FYNNEI. The ends lost 11 bases at V and 0 bases at J; junction bases unmatched: 12. Using immunoSEQ multiplex PCR, the repertoire was profiled, and TCRdb retains in-frame clones only, with some absent. The table has roughly 2.5 million clones, 85% to 95% seen once. This clonotype originated in a man younger than 30 in good health. The sequenced material came from naive CD4+ T cells sorted from blood. The subset here: CD45RA+ positively selected. The chain recombines TRBV2 with TRBJ2-2; TRBD2 matches 7 bases. For the CDR3, the DNA is TGTGCCGTCCCGACTAGCCGGAATACGAACACCGGGGAGCTGTTTTTT. This translates into CAVPTSRNTNTGELFF.